Listed below are T cell receptor beta chains from one sample, sequenced in a study of neurological immune-mediated disorders. TCRdb used MiXCR to reprocess the 5' RACE reads, holding one entry per CDR3 protein. Found here are some 30,000 distinct CDR3 sequences, 4.6% of them singletons; the top ten hold roughly 23%. The sequenced material came from PBMCs. All receptors derive from a man in his late teens or twenties in good health. The CDR3 runs from the conserved cysteine through the conserved F or W. The D gene is left open where the match is weak. For some rows the clone size is stated as once, few or many, or as a class when expanded; others skip it.

clone_size: many
d_call: -
j_call: TRBJ2-5
v_call: TRBV5-4
cdr3_nt: TGTGCCAGCTTCGACGGGTCGGGGGAGACCCAGTACTTC
cdr3_aa: CASFDGSGETQYF

clone_size: many
d_call: -
j_call: TRBJ2-7
v_call: TRBV5-1
cdr3_nt: TGCGCCAGCAGCTTCGGGACCCAGGGTTCCTACGAGCAGTACTTC
cdr3_aa: CASSFGTQGSYEQYF

clone_size: many
d_call: -
j_call: TRBJ2-3
v_call: TRBV5-1
cdr3_nt: TGCGCCAGCAGCTTGGCGCAGGGCACAGATACGCAGTATTTT
cdr3_aa: CASSLAQGTDTQYF

clone_size: many
d_call: -
j_call: TRBJ2-7
v_call: TRBV7-3
cdr3_nt: TGTGCCAGCAGCTTAGGCCAGCACTACGAGCAGTACTTC
cdr3_aa: CASSLGQHYEQYF

clone_size: many
d_call: TRBD1
j_call: TRBJ1-5
v_call: TRBV10-3
cdr3_nt: TGTGCCATCAGTGCAGAGACAGGGAGTCAGCCCCAGCATTTT
cdr3_aa: CAISAETGSQPQHF

clone_size: many
d_call: TRBD1
j_call: TRBJ2-7
v_call: TRBV7-6
cdr3_nt: TGTGCCAGCAGCCCCGAGACAGGGGGCTCAACCTACGAGCAGTACTTC
cdr3_aa: CASSPETGGSTYEQYF

clone_size: many
d_call: -
j_call: TRBJ1-6
v_call: TRBV7-9
cdr3_nt: TGTGCCAGCAGCGGCACGGCGGGTTCACCCCTCCACTTT
cdr3_aa: CASSGTAGSPLHF

clone_size: many
d_call: -
j_call: TRBJ1-3
v_call: TRBV5-1
cdr3_nt: TGCGCCAGCAAGGACACCTCTGGAAACACCATATATTTT
cdr3_aa: CASKDTSGNTIYF

clone_size: many
d_call: TRBD2
j_call: TRBJ2-3
v_call: TRBV7-3
cdr3_nt: TGTGCCAGCAGTAGAGGACTAGCGAGAGATACGCAGTATTTT
cdr3_aa: CASSRGLARDTQYF

clone_size: many
d_call: -
j_call: TRBJ1-2
v_call: TRBV6-2/TRBV6-3
cdr3_nt: TGTGCCAGCAGTTACTCGAGCCTCAGGGATTACTATGGCTACACCTTC
cdr3_aa: CASSYSSLRDYYGYTF

clone_size: many
d_call: -
j_call: TRBJ1-4
v_call: TRBV5-4
cdr3_nt: TGTGCCAGCAGCTCCGGGACGGTTAAAAATGAAAAACTGTTTTTT
cdr3_aa: CASSSGTVKNEKLFF

clone_size: few
d_call: -
j_call: TRBJ1-4
v_call: TRBV2
cdr3_nt: TGTGCCAGCAGTGAAAAGACAGCTATCCTTGAAAAACTGTTTTTT
cdr3_aa: CASSEKTAILEKLFF

clone_size: many
d_call: TRBD1
j_call: TRBJ1-5
v_call: TRBV20-1
cdr3_nt: TGCAGTGCTATATCAGGGGGCGGTCAGCCCCAGCATTTT
cdr3_aa: CSAISGGGQPQHF

clone_size: many
d_call: -
j_call: TRBJ1-4
v_call: TRBV14
cdr3_nt: TGTGCCAGCAGCGAGAGTCAGGTTGAAAAACTGTTTTTT
cdr3_aa: CASSESQVEKLFF

clone_size: many
d_call: TRBD1
j_call: TRBJ1-2
v_call: TRBV18
cdr3_nt: TGTGCCAGCTCACCCGGGACAGCAAATGGCTACACCTTC
cdr3_aa: CASSPGTANGYTF

clone_size: many
d_call: -
j_call: TRBJ2-2
v_call: TRBV10-3
cdr3_nt: TGTGCCATCAGTGCAAGGGGATCGAACACCGGGGAGCTGTTTTTT
cdr3_aa: CAISARGSNTGELFF

clone_size: many
d_call: TRBD2
j_call: TRBJ2-3
v_call: TRBV20-1
cdr3_nt: TGCAGTGCGCATAGCGGGGGGGCGACAGATACGCAGTATTTT
cdr3_aa: CSAHSGGATDTQYF

clone_size: -
d_call: TRBD1
j_call: TRBJ1-1
v_call: TRBV29-1
cdr3_nt: TGCAGCGTGGGGACAGGGCCGAACACTGAAGCTTTCTTT
cdr3_aa: CSVGTGPNTEAFF

clone_size: many
d_call: TRBD1
j_call: TRBJ1-1
v_call: TRBV20-1
cdr3_nt: TGCAGTGCAGCGGGGACAGGGGGGAGGATGAACACTGAAGCTTTCTTT
cdr3_aa: CSAAGTGGRMNTEAFF

clone_size: many
d_call: -
j_call: TRBJ1-1
v_call: TRBV7-2
cdr3_nt: TGTGCCAGCAGCTTAACTAGGCAAGCTTTCTTT
cdr3_aa: CASSLTRQAFF

clone_size: many
d_call: TRBD1
j_call: TRBJ2-7
v_call: TRBV20-1
cdr3_nt: TGCAGTGCTAGGTTACCCCGGGACAGCTCCTACGAGCAGTACTTC
cdr3_aa: CSARLPRDSSYEQYF

clone_size: many
d_call: TRBD2
j_call: TRBJ2-5
v_call: TRBV29-1
cdr3_nt: TGCAGCGTTCTCCGGGGGGGGCTTCAAGAGACCCAGTACTTC
cdr3_aa: CSVLRGGLQETQYF